The subject of this entry is one T cell receptor (beta chain). Trimming cost V 2 bases and J 2 bases; bases outside gene matches: 5. This CDR3 spans 16 amino acids. Germline V gene sequence: CDR1 SGHAT, CDR2 FQNNGV. The sample is drawn from a study of blood T cell repertoires in COVID-19. Overall study: T cells, B-cell-depleted T cells, or PBMCs provided the cDNA or gDNA that served as material.

Those who participated ranged in age from roughly 18 to 90 years and resided in roughly 26 US areas. Membership in each cohort depended on participant-reported clinical history. Under the authors' procedure: Amplification of reference gene primers provided the estimated nucleated cell counts. Profiled with immunoSEQ multiplex PCR; TCRdb holds only in-frame clones, not every one. Clonal size and the V and J genes are those of that table, whereas D and trimming came from the DNA. The sample records 300,000 to 350,000 clones, around 90% being singletons. The receptor comes from a woman aged 18-29 years with acute COVID-19. Sequencing was performed on PBMCs or T cells enriched from blood (not recorded which). The rearrangement uses TRBV11-2 and TRBJ2-3; 9 positions agree with TRBD2. The CDR3 protein is CASSLSSGIPTDTQYF. The CDR3 bases are TGTGCCAGCAGCTTATCTAGCGGGATTCCCACAGATACGCAGTATTTT.